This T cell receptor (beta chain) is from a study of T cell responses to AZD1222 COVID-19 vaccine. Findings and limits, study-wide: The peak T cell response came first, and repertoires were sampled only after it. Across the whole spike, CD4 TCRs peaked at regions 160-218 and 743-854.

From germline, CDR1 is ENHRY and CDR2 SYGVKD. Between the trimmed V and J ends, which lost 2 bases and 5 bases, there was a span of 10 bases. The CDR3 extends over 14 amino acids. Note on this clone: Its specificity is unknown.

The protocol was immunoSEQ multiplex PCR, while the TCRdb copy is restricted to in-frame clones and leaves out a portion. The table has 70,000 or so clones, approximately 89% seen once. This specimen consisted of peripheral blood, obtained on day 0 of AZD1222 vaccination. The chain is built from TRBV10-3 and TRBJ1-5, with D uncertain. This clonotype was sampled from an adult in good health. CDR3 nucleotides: TGTGCCATCAGTGAGGGCAGGCTGGATCAGCCCCAGCATTTT. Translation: CAISEGRLDQPQHF.